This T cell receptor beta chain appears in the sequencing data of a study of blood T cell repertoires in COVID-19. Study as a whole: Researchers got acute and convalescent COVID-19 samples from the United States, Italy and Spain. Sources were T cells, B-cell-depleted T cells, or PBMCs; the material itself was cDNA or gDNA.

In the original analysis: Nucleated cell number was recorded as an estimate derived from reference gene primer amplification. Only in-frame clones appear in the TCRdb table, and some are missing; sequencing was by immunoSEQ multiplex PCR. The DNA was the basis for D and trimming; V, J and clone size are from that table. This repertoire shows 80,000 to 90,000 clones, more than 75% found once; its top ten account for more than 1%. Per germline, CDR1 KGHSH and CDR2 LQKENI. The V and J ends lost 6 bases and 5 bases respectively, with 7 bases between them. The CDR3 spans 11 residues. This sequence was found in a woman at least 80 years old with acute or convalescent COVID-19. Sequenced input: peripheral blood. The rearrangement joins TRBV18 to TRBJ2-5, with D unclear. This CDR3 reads CASSSEETQYF. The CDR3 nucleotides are TGTGCCAGCTCCTCCGAGGAGACCCAGTACTTC.